This T cell receptor (beta chain) is from a study of immune characterization of retroperitoneal liposarcoma. TCRdb independently ran MiXCR on the PCR reads; one entry per CDR3 protein. The table includes some 9,600 distinct CDR3 sequences, 37% detected once. The germline gives CDR1 MNHNS, CDR2 SASEGT. Deletions cut 2 bases from V and 8 bases from J, with 16 bases between. This CDR3 is built from 15 residues. Sequences were obtained from tumor tissue. This TCR came from a male donor with retroperitoneal liposarcoma. The genes are TRBV6-1 and TRBJ2-1; D possibly corresponds to TRBD2 (6 bases). The CDR3 sequence is CASSEFGGMGDEQFF. Written as DNA, the CDR3 is TGTGCCAGCAGTGAATTTGGCGGGATGGGCGATGAGCAGTTCTTC.